This T cell receptor (beta chain) originates from a study of monozygotic twins with inflammatory bowel disease. General study findings and limits: Repertoire similarity did not separate concordant from discordant twins, possibly from limited power. Neither one strong signal nor one clonotype associated with IBD was supported.

About this clonotype: Its cognate antigen is unknown.

Reanalyzing the 5' RACE reads, TCRdb keeps one entry per CDR3 protein, without DNA. The sample holds about 380,000 distinct CDR3 sequences. The CDR3 extends over 17 amino acids. Germline CDR1 is SGHRS and CDR2 is YFSETQ. This sequence was found in a human donor with ulcerative colitis or Crohn's disease, or a healthy co-twin of an affected twin (not recorded which). This chain joins TRBV5-1 and TRBJ2-1; there is no DNA to check the TCRdb D call of TRBD1. Sequenced input: blood. The CDR3 spells CASSLRPSGDNIYEQFF.